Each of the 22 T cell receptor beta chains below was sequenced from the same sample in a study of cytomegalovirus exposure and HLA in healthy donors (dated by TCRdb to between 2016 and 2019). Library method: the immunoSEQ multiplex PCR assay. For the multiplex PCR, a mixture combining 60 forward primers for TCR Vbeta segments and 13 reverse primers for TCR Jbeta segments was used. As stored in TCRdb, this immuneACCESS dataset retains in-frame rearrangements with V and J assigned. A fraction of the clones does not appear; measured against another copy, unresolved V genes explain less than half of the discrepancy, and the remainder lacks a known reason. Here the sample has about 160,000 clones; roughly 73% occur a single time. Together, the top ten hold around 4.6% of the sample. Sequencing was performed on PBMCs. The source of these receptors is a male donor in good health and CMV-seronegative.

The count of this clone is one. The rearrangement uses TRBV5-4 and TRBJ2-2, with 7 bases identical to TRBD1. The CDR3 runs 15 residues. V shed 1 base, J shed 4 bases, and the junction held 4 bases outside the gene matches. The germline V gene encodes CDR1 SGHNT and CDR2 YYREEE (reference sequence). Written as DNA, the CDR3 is TGTGCCAGCAGCTTGAAGAACAGGGGCACCGGGGAGCTGTTTTTT. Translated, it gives CASSLKNRGTGELFF.

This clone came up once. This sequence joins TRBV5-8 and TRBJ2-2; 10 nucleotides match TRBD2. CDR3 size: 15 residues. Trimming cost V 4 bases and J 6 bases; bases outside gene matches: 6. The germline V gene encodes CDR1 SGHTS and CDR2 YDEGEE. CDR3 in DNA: TGTGCCAGCAGCCGCGTCGGACTAGCGGCCGGGGAGCTGTTTTTT. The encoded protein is CASSRVGLAAGELFF.

The CDR3 protein is CASSFGDREGCGYTF. In DNA form, the CDR3 reads TGCGCCAGCAGCTTTGGTGACAGGGAAGGATGTGGCTACACCTTC. This rearrangement joins TRBV5-1 to TRBJ1-2, with 7 bases fitting TRBD1. The length of the CDR3 is 15 residues. V dropped 2 bases and J dropped 7; count of bases not matched to a gene: 11. Germline assignment: CDR1 SGHRS and CDR2 YFSETQ.

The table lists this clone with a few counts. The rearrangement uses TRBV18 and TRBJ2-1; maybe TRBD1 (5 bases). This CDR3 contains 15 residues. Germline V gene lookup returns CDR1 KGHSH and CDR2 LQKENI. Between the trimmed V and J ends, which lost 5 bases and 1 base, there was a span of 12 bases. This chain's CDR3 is CASSLGARSYNEQFF. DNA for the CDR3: TGTGCCAGCTCATTAGGGGCGAGGTCCTACAATGAGCAGTTCTTC.

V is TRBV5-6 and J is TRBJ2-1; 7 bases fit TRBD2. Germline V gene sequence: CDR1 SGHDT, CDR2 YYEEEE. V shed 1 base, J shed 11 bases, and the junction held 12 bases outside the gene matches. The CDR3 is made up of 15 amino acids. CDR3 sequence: CASSLRGRAVVKQFF. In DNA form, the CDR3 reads TGTGCCAGCAGCTTGCGGGGGAGGGCCGTTGTAAAGCAGTTCTTC.

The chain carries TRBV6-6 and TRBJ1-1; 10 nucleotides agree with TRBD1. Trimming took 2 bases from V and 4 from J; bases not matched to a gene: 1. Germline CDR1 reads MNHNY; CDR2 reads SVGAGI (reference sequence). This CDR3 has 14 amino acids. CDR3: CASSYGTGVTEAFF. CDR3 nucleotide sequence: TGTGCCAGCAGTTACGGGACAGGGGTCACTGAAGCTTTCTTT.

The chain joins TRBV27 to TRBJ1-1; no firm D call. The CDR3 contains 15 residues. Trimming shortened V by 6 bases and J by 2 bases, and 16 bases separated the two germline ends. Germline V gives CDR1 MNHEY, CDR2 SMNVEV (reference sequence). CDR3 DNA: TGTGCCAGCAGCTCCCTTCAAAGCCTCAACACTGAAGCTTTCTTT. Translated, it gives CASSSLQSLNTEAFF.

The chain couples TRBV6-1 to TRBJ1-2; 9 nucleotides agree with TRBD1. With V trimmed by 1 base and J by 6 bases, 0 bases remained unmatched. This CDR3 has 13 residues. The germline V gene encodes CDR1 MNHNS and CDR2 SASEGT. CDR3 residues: CASSEGTGDGYTF. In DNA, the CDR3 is TGTGCCAGCAGTGAAGGGACAGGGGATGGCTACACCTTC.

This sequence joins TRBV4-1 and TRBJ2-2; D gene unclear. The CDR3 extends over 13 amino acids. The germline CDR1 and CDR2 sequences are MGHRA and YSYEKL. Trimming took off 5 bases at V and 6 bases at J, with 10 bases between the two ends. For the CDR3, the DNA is TGCGCCAGCAGCTTCACCCGGTCCGGGGAGCTGTTTTTT. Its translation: CASSFTRSGELFF.

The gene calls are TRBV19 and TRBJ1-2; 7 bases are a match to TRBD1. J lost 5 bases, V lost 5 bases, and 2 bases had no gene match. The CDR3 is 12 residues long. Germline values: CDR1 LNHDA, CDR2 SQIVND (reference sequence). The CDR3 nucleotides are TGTGCCAGTAGTCTGGGACAGTATGGCTACACCTTC. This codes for CASSLGQYGYTF.

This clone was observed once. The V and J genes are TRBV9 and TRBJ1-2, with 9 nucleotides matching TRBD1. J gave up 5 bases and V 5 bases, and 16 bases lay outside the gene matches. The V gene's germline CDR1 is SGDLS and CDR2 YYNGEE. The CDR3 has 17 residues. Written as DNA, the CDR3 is TGTGCCAGCAGTAACGGGGGGGGGACAGGGTTCCGGTATGGCTACACCTTC. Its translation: CASSNGGGTGFRYGYTF. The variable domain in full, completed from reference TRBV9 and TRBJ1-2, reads DSGVTQTPKHLITATGQRVTLRCSPRSGDLSVYWYQQSLDQGLQFLIQYYNGEERAKGNILERFSAQQFPDLHSELNLSSLELGDSALYFCASSNGGGTGFRYGYTFGSGTRLTVV.

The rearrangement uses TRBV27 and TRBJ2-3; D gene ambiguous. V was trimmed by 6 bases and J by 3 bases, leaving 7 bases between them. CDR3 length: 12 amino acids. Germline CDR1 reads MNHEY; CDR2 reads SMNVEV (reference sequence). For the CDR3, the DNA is TGTGCCAGCAGCTCGACTACAGATACGCAGTATTTT. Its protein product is CASSSTTDTQYF.

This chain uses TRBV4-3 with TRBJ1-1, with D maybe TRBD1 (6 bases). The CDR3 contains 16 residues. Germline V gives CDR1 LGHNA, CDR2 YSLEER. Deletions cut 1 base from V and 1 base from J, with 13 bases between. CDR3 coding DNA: TGCGCCAGCAGCCAAGGGGAGGGGGAGGGGAACACTGAAGCTTTCTTT. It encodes CASSQGEGEGNTEAFF.

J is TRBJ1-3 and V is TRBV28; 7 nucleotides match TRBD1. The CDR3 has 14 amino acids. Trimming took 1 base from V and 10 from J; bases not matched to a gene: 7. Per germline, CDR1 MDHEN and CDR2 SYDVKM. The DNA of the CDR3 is TGTGCCAGCAGTTTATCAGGACAGGCAGCGACCATATATTTT. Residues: CASSLSGQAATIYF.

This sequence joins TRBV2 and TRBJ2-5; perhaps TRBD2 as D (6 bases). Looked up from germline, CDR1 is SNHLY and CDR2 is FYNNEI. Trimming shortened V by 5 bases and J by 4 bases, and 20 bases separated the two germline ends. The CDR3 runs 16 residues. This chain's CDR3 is CASSSTTRVGGETQYF. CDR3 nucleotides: TGTGCCAGCAGTTCAACAACCAGGGTGGGAGGAGAGACCCAGTACTTC.

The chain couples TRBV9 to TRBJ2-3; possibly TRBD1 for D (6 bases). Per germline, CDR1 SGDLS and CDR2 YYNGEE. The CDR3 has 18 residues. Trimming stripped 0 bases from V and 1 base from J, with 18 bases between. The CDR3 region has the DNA TGTGCCAGCAGCGTAGATAGGTGGGGGCTAGCAGGCACAGATACGCAGTATTTT. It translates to CASSVDRWGLAGTDTQYF.

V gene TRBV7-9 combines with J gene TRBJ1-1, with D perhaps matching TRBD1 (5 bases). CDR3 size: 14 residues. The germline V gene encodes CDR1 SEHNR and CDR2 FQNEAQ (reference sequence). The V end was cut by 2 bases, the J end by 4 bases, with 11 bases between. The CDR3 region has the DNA TGTGCCAGCAGCTTAAGGGGTTTGAGCACTGAAGCTTTCTTT. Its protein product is CASSLRGLSTEAFF.

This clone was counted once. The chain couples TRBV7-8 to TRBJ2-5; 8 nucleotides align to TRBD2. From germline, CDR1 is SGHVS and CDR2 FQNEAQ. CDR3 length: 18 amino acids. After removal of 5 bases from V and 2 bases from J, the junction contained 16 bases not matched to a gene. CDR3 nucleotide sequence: TGTGCCAGCAGCGGCATCGTGGCGGGAGGCTACGAACAAGAGACCCAGTACTTC. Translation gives CASSGIVAGGYEQETQYF.

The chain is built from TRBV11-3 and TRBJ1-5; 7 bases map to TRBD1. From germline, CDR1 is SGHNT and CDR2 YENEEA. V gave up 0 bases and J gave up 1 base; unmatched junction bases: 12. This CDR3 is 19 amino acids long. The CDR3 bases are TGTGCCAGCAGCTTAGATAGAGTCCAAAGGGGGCGAAGCAATCAGCCCCAGCATTTT. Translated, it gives CASSLDRVQRGRSNQPQHF. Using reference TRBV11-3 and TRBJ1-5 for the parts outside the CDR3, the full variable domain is EAGVVQSPRYKIIEKKQPVAFWCNPISGHNTLYWYLQNLGQGPELLIRYENEEAVDDSQLPKDRFSAERLKGVDSTLKIQPAELGDSAVYLCASSLDRVQRGRSNQPQHFGDGTRLSIL.

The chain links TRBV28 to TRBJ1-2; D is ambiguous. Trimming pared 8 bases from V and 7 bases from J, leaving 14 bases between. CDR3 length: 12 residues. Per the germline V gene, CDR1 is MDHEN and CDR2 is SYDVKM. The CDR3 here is CASALTGFGYTF. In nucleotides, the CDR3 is TGTGCCAGCGCCCTAACCGGGTTTGGCTACACCTTC.

CDR3 coding DNA: TGTGCCAGCACCGGACTAGCGGGGGGGAATACGCAGTATTTT. This encodes CASTGLAGGNTQYF. The gene calls are TRBV6-6 and TRBJ2-3; 15 bases line up with TRBD2. The CDR3 totals 14 residues. V gave up 7 bases and J gave up 7 bases; unmatched junction bases: 3. Germline values: CDR1 MNHNY, CDR2 SVGAGI (reference sequence).

This CDR3 reads CASSRRRDRTYEQYF. The CDR3 DNA follows: TGTGCCAGCAGTCGCCGCCGGGACAGGACCTACGAGCAGTACTTC. V gene TRBV27 combines with J gene TRBJ2-7; 8 positions match TRBD1. Germline assignment: CDR1 MNHEY and CDR2 SMNVEV (reference sequence). This CDR3 has 15 residues. The J segment lost 2 bases and the V segment lost 5 bases, leaving 8 bases of the junction unmatched.